The rows below give T cell receptor beta chains drawn from one sample of a study of T-cell reconstitution after alpha-beta-depleted transplantation in children. TCRdb itself ran the PCR reads through MiXCR, one entry per CDR3 protein. The sample yields over 200,000 distinct CDR3 sequences, under 9.5% seen once. This material consisted of PBMCs from the stem cell graft donor, taken from the stem cell graft. These receptors originate from a human donor who donated a stem cell graft to a child with acute lymphoblastic leukemia. Each CDR3 is given without its conserved first and last residue.

V	CDR3
TRBV25-1	ASSEGRGTDQPQH
TRBV12-3/TRBV12-4	ASSLDEKLF
TRBV5-1	ASSLPTIDEQY
TRBV20-1	SASTSQRGYNEQF
TRBV5-1	ASSLAVAGYGYT
TRBV30	AWSGTGPRGTGGYT
TRBV14	ASSPWTGDEKLF
TRBV18	ASSPTGWTGELF
TRBV12-3/TRBV12-4	ASSQGQAKETQY
TRBV6-5	ASSPLDENTEAF
TRBV12-3/TRBV12-4	ASRPEQGRRTEAF
TRBV6-2/TRBV6-3	ASTHEGQGRVRQY
TRBV5-8	ASTLEQGLLSGYT
TRBV18	ASSPMDTFYGYT
TRBV2	ASRQGRLPNEQY
TRBV29-1	SVAPYRGSYEQY
TRBV27	ASSLSARVWGYGYT
TRBV20-1	SAIRTGMNTEAF
TRBV30	AWERGKLF
TRBV7-2	ASSLQSGTINYEQY
TRBV12-3/TRBV12-4	ASSFFGNEQF
TRBV7-9	ASSGGLSYTEAF
TRBV5-6	ASSLFTGNSYNEQF
TRBV7-2	ASSLVGRGGDETQY
TRBV2	ASSLSGGEVGEQF
TRBV12-3/TRBV12-4	ASSLGSLYEQY
TRBV5-1	ASKEGRNTEAF
TRBV15	ATSPYGQGSPYNEQF
TRBV20-1	SAGRLARETQY
TRBV14	ASKEEQGSYEQY
TRBV5-6	ASSPQRGGELF
TRBV15	ATSRPSGGLGLSNQPQH
TRBV20-1	SARDVQGMTF
TRBV19	ASSIDRTITDTQY
TRBV7-8	ASRSGGIDGYT